This passage covers 7 T cell receptor beta chains from one sample sequenced in a study of T cells in Graves' hyperthyroidism and ophthalmopathy. RNA transcripts were the template for amplifying TCR beta CDR3 regions. The primer set for the first-round RT-PCR of the TCR CDR3 was HTBI. MiXCR, run by TCRdb on the multiplex PCR reads, gives a single entry per CDR3 protein. The sample has about 600,000 distinct CDR3 sequences, more than 13% seen once; the top ten hold approximately 6.4%. The sample taken for sequencing was blood. Receptors were obtained from a woman aged 18-29 years with Graves' ophthalmopathy.

As for this clonotype: At one boundary the junction diverges from the germline segment, which might be a read error. The rearrangement links TRBV28 to TRBJ2-1, with 11 bases aligning to TRBD1. Germline V gene data show CDR1 as MDHEN and CDR2 as SYDVKM. This CDR3 has 19 residues. Here the CDR3 reads CASSDSDRGHTGDYNEQSF. CDR3 sequence (DNA): TGTGCCAGCAGTGACTCGGACAGGGGGCACACCGGGGACTACAATGAGCAGTCCTTC.

This clonotype has only a few counts. The chain carries TRBV7-9 and TRBJ2-5, with TRBD2 matching 7 bases. CDR1 SEHNR and CDR2 FQNEAQ come from the germline V gene (reference sequence). J gave up 2 bases and V 5 bases, and 11 bases lay outside the gene matches. The CDR3 has 16 amino acids. The CDR3 region is CASSRGLDNRQETQYF. The CDR3 nucleotides read TGTGCCAGCAGCCGCGGACTAGATAACCGGCAAGAGACCCAGTACTTC.

This clonotype was detected ten times or more. The chain joins TRBV12-3 or TRBV12-4 to TRBJ2-7, with D possibly being TRBD2 (5 bases). The CDR3 has 14 residues. Trimming took off 6 bases at V and 0 bases at J, with 12 bases between the two ends. CDR3 nucleotides: TGTGCCAGCAGCCTCTCACGGGGCTCCTACGAGCAGTACTTC. Amino acids: CASSLSRGSYEQYF.

This clonotype occurred many times. The rearrangement joins TRBV19 to TRBJ2-1, with TRBD1 matching 10 bases. V lost 7 bases and J lost 6; bases outside the gene matches: 12. There are 16 residues in the CDR3. Germline V gene sequence: CDR1 LNHDA, CDR2 SQIVND (reference sequence). For the CDR3, the DNA is TGTGCCAGTATGCGACAGGGGGCGCGTTCCCCCAATGAGCAGTTCTTC. This gives the protein CASMRQGARSPNEQFF.

The V gene is TRBV7-9, the J gene TRBJ2-1; possible D gene TRBD2, 6 bases. The CDR3 sequence is 17 residues long. V lost 4 bases, J lost 5 bases, and 21 bases lay in between. Germline-derived CDR1 and CDR2 are SEHNR and FQNEAQ (reference sequence). The CDR3 sequence is CASSSGLGGFSHNEQFF. The CDR3 region has the DNA TGTGCCAGCAGCTCGGGACTCGGGGGTTTTTCACACAATGAGCAGTTCTTC.

This clonotype was detected only a few times. The V and J genes are TRBV7-9 and TRBJ1-4; TRBD1 is a possible D gene (5 bases). Trimming took 1 base from V and 8 from J, leaving 17 bases between them. There are 16 residues in the CDR3. Germline-derived CDR1 and CDR2 are SEHNR and FQNEAQ (reference sequence). CDR3 DNA sequence: TGTGCCAGCAGCTTAGATGGGTTCAGGGCGGGAGAAAAACTGTTTTTT. Translated, it gives CASSLDGFRAGEKLFF.

The rearrangement links TRBV6-1 to TRBJ2-7; 10 nucleotides align to TRBD1. CDR3 length equals 15 residues. After removal of 6 bases from V and 1 base from J, the junction contained 6 bases not matched to a gene. Germline V gives CDR1 MNHNS, CDR2 SASEGT. The CDR3 nucleotides are TGTGCCAGCAGGAGCACGGGACAGGGGTCCTACGAGCAGTACTTC. Translation: CASRSTGQGSYEQYF.